The T cell receptor beta chain under discussion was sequenced for a study of CD8+CD57+ T cells in acquired aplastic anemia. Looked up from germline, CDR1 is SGHTA and CDR2 is FQGNSA. V dropped 5 bases and J dropped 1; count of bases not matched to a gene: 8. This CDR3 spans 15 amino acids. Profiling that covered TCR beta VDJ and CDR3 relied on genomic DNA as its template. MiXCR, applied by TCRdb to the reads, yields one record per CDR3 protein. The table has over 150,000 distinct CDR3 sequences, roughly two thirds seen once. Patients selected for sequencing had displayed CD8+CD57+ cell expansion by flow cytometry.

Material for sequencing was sorted CD4+, CD8+, or CD8+CD57+ T cells (not recorded which) from PBMCs. The gene calls are TRBV7-2 and TRBJ2-7, with 7 bases aligning to TRBD2. The sequence derives from a human donor with aplastic anemia. CDR3 protein: CASSRESSGSYEQYF. The CDR3 DNA reads as TGTGCCAGCAGCCGAGAGTCTAGCGGTTCCTACGAGCAGTACTTC. Based on the CDR3 plus reference TRBV7-2 and TRBJ2-7, the full variable domain is GAGVSQSPSNKVTEKGKDVELRCDPISGHTALYWYRQSLGQGLEFLIYFQGNSAPDKSGLPSDRFSAERTGGSVSTLTIQRTQQEDSAVYLCASSRESSGSYEQYFGPGTRLTVT.